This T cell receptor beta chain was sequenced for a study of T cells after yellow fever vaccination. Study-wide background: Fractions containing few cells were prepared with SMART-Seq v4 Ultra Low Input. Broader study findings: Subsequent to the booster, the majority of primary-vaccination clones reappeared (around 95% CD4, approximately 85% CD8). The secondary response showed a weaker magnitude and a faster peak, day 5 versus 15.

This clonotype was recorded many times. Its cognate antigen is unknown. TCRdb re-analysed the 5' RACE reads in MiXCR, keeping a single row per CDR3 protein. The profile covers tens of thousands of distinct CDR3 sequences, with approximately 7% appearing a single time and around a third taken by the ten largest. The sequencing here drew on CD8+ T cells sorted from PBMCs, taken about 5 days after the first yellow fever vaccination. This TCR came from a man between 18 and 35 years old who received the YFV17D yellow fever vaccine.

Here the CDR3 reads CASSHSGGADTQYF. In DNA, the CDR3 is TGTGCCAGCAGTCATAGCGGGGGGGCAGATACGCAGTATTTT. The rearrangement links TRBV6-2 or TRBV6-3 to TRBJ2-3; 11 bases agree with TRBD2. The CDR3 has 14 amino acids. From germline, CDR1 is MNHEY and CDR2 SVGEGT. Trimming took 5 bases from V and 4 from J; bases not matched to a gene: 2.